The source of this TCR beta chain is a study of OX40 agonist ivuxolimab in advanced cancers. The study's findings and limits: Averaged across samples, CD8+ T cells carried more expanded clones than CD4+ did. Patients who responded partially at 0.1-3.0 mg/kg showed clonal expansion ranking among the lowest.

TCRdb's table, derived via immunoSEQ multiplex PCR, lists solely in-frame clones and lacks some. The sample includes about 80,000 clones, approximately 90% of them seen just once. The germline CDR1 and CDR2 sequences are MNHEY and SVGAGI. The germline V and J ends were trimmed by 2 bases and 5 bases, with 9 bases remaining between them. The CDR3 has 13 amino acids. Points on this clone: Antigen: not known.

This sequence was found in an adult with an advanced solid tumor such as melanoma, head and neck, liver or kidney cancer. The V and J genes are TRBV6-5 and TRBJ1-2; D might be TRBD1 (6 bases). Sequencing used CD4+ or CD8+ T cells sorted from blood, obtained in a trial of the OX40 agonist ivuxolimab. CDR3 amino acids: CASSYGGWYGYTF. CDR3 coding DNA: TGTGCCAGCAGTTACGGGGGCTGGTATGGCTACACCTTC.